Reported below is one T cell receptor (beta chain). Per the germline V gene, CDR1 is SGDLS and CDR2 is YYNGEE. This CDR3 spans 19 amino acids. The germline V and J ends were trimmed by 3 bases and 0 bases, with 19 bases remaining between them. The record originates from a study of radiation and T cells in renal cell carcinoma. Repertoires were generated with immunoSEQ multiplex PCR, while TCRdb's copy carries only in-frame clones and drops some. The data show around 16,000 clones, roughly 50% seen once. Treatment meaning: 15 Gy SBRT to primary tumor, nephrectomy 4 weeks later. The receptor was derived from a woman aged 55-70 years with renal cell carcinoma. This chain connects TRBV9 to TRBJ2-6, with a tentative D call TRBD2 (6 bases). Here the sequenced sample was tumor tissue, taken from a patient whose treatment included radiotherapy and nephrectomy. Here the CDR3 reads CASSAQGVGRSSGANVLTF. CDR3 nucleotide sequence: TGTGCCAGCAGCGCTCAAGGGGTGGGGAGGAGCTCTGGGGCCAACGTCCTGACTTTC.